Listed here are 26 T cell receptor beta chains from one sample, sequenced in a study of shared clonotypes between healthy human individuals (dated by TCRdb to between 2020 and 2021). The library was generated by the immunoSEQ multiplex PCR assay. TCRdb limited this immuneACCESS table to in-frame rearrangements with V and J called. A share of clones is missing; checked studies link under half to unresolved V genes, and the rest is unexplained. Recorded for this sample are over 2 million clones; 80% to 95% of them occurred a single time. 0.37% of the sample goes to the ten largest clones. Sequenced material: naive CD4+ T cells from PBMCs. Per the publication, the cell subset or site label means: CD45RA+ positively selected. The receptors were sampled from a young man in good health. Some clones in this sample may be carry-over from other donors' samples.

The rearrangement joins TRBV6-6 to TRBJ2-1; 8 nucleotides match TRBD2. The CDR3 extends over 15 amino acids. Trimming cost V 6 bases and J 6 bases; bases outside gene matches: 10. Germline V gene sequence: CDR1 MNHNY, CDR2 SVGAGI (reference sequence). CDR3: CASRPNSGIFNEQFF. CDR3 nucleotide sequence: TGTGCCAGCAGACCGAATAGCGGGATTTTCAATGAGCAGTTCTTC.

In its sample, this clone was seen once. The gene calls are TRBV5-1 and TRBJ2-2; no definite D call. CDR3 length equals 13 residues. V was shortened by 0 bases and J by 5 bases, with 5 bases between the two germline ends. The V gene's germline CDR1 is SGHRS and CDR2 YFSETQ. The CDR3 nucleotides read TGCGCCAGCAGCTTGGAGAAAACCGGGGAGCTGTTTTTT. Amino acid sequence: CASSLEKTGELFF.

V is TRBV10-1 and J is TRBJ2-3, with TRBD2 matching 7 bases. V gave up 2 bases and J gave up 0 bases; unmatched junction bases: 5. Germline CDR1 reads WNHNN; CDR2 reads SYGVQD (reference sequence). The CDR3 has 16 residues. As DNA, the CDR3 is TGCGCCAGCAGTGAGAAGGTCGGGAGGAGCACAGATACGCAGTATTTT. Protein product: CASSEKVGRSTDTQYF.

This clone came up once. The chain joins TRBV10-1 to TRBJ2-5; 9 bases line up with TRBD2. Looked up from germline, CDR1 is WNHNN and CDR2 is SYGVQD (reference sequence). The junction had 5 bases not matched to a gene; V was cut back by 0 bases and J by 3 bases. CDR3 length equals 16 residues. This CDR3 reads CASSESFSGSKETQYF. The CDR3 DNA reads as TGCGCCAGCAGTGAGTCGTTTAGCGGGAGCAAAGAGACCCAGTACTTC.

V gene TRBV6-6 combines with J gene TRBJ1-2; possible D gene TRBD1, 5 bases. Germline V CDR1 and CDR2: MNHNY, SVGAGI (reference sequence). V shed 0 bases and J shed 6 bases, with 14 bases lying between them. This CDR3 comprises 15 residues. The CDR3 DNA reads TGTGCCAGCAGTTACTCGTCCTCCGGGGGTGATGGCTACACCTTC. Its translation is CASSYSSSGGDGYTF.

This clone was seen once. V is TRBV2 and J is TRBJ1-4; 10 nucleotides align to TRBD1. CDR1 is SNHLY, CDR2 FYNNEI, per germline. The CDR3 consists of 15 residues. V was pared by 4 bases and J by 8 bases, with 7 bases of the junction left unmatched. The CDR3 DNA reads TGTGCCAGCAGTGTCGCGGGACAGGGGTGGGAAAAACTGTTTTTT. It translates to CASSVAGQGWEKLFF.

This clone was counted between two and nine times. The J gene is TRBJ1-1, the V gene TRBV5-1, with D maybe TRBD1 (6 bases). Trimming left V 2 bases short and J 5 bases short, with 10 bases between. Germline lookup yields CDR1 SGHRS and CDR2 YFSETQ. The CDR3 length is 13 residues. CDR3 bases: TGCGCCAGCAGCTTTGGGGGGCTTACTGAAGCTTTCTTT. It specifies CASSFGGLTEAFF.

The rearrangement joins TRBV6-4 to TRBJ2-3; D possibly corresponds to TRBD2 (5 bases). The germline V gene has CDR1 MRHNA and CDR2 SNTAGT. V lost 5 bases, J lost 0 bases, and 12 bases lay in between. This CDR3 is built from 15 residues. CDR3 residues: CASSRERGSTDTQYF. The CDR3 region has the DNA TGTGCCAGCAGTAGGGAGAGAGGCAGCACAGATACGCAGTATTTT.

This chain uses TRBV5-1 with TRBJ2-1; D may be TRBD1 (6 bases). Germline loops: CDR1 SGHRS, CDR2 YFSETQ. This CDR3 spans 14 amino acids. Trimming removed 1 base from V and 7 bases from J, with 12 bases in between. Here the CDR3 reads CASSLYQGWNEQFF. The CDR3 DNA follows: TGCGCCAGCAGCTTGTACCAGGGGTGGAATGAGCAGTTCTTC.

This rearrangement joins TRBV28 to TRBJ1-2, with a weak D call TRBD1 (5 bases). Looked up from germline, CDR1 is MDHEN and CDR2 is SYDVKM. The V end lost 8 bases, the J end lost 0 bases, and 13 bases lay between the germline ends. The CDR3 totals 14 residues. CDR3 DNA sequence: TGTGCCAGCTCCCCGGTGGGGCCTAACTATGGCTACACCTTC. Translating it yields CASSPVGPNYGYTF.

This clone appeared a single time. The chain has TRBV9 and TRBJ2-3, with D unclear. CDR3 length: 15 amino acids. Germline values: CDR1 SGDLS, CDR2 YYNGEE. V was clipped by 0 bases and J by 1 base, with 9 bases between them. CDR3 region: CASSVGLPGTDTQYF. The CDR3 region has the DNA TGTGCCAGCAGCGTAGGGTTGCCGGGCACAGATACGCAGTATTTT.

V usage is TRBV7-2 and J usage is TRBJ2-7, with 10 bases identical to TRBD1. Germline V CDR1 and CDR2: SGHTA, FQGNSA. After removal of 5 bases from V and 2 bases from J, the junction contained 9 bases not matched to a gene. The CDR3 extends over 16 amino acids. As DNA, the CDR3 is TGTGCCAGCAGCGCAAGGACAGGGGGACTCCCCTACGAGCAGTACTTC. It encodes CASSARTGGLPYEQYF.

The chain carries TRBV7-8 and TRBJ1-5; D remains ambiguous. V lost 3 bases and J 6 bases, leaving 9 bases between the germline ends. CDR1 and CDR2 from the germline V gene are SGHVS and FQNEAQ. The length of the CDR3 is 13 residues. CDR3 region: CASSLSSGQPQHF. The CDR3 DNA reads as TGTGCCAGCAGCTTGAGTTCTGGTCAGCCCCAGCATTTT. The whole variable domain, remainder taken from reference TRBV7-8 and TRBJ1-5, is GAGVSQSPRYKVAKRGQDVALRCDPISGHVSLFWYQQALGQGPEFLTYFQNEAQLDKSGLPSDRFFAERPEGSVSTLKIQRTQQEDSAVYLCASSLSSGQPQHFGDGTRLSIL.

The CDR3 here is CASRVYGGLVQSGANVLTF. Written as DNA, the CDR3 is TGTGCCAGCAGAGTTTACGGGGGACTTGTCCAATCTGGGGCCAACGTCCTGACTTTC. V and J are TRBV28 and TRBJ2-6; a possible D gene is TRBD2 (6 bases). The CDR3 is 19 residues long. Germline V gene sequence: CDR1 MDHEN, CDR2 SYDVKM. V was clipped by 6 bases and J by 1 base, with 22 bases between them. Combining the CDR3 with reference TRBV28 and TRBJ2-6 gives the whole variable domain DVKVTQSSRYLVKRTGEKVFLECVQDMDHENMFWYRQDPGLGLRLIYFSYDVKMKEKGDIPEGYSVSREKKERFSLILESASTNQTSMYLCASRVYGGLVQSGANVLTFGAGSRLTVL.

The J gene is TRBJ1-2, the V gene TRBV9, with 8 positions matching TRBD1. Trimming cost V 0 bases and J 4 bases; bases outside gene matches: 5. Per germline, CDR1 SGDLS and CDR2 YYNGEE. The CDR3 runs 15 residues. Here the CDR3 reads CASSVVGQGPYGYTF. The CDR3 DNA reads as TGTGCCAGCAGCGTAGTTGGACAGGGTCCCTATGGCTACACCTTC.

This clone was observed a handful of times. The chain links TRBV10-3 to TRBJ2-2, with a tentative D call TRBD2 (6 bases). The germline gives CDR1 ENHRY, CDR2 SYGVKD. The CDR3 is 18 residues long. V dropped 6 bases and J dropped 2 bases, with 22 bases sitting between them. The CDR3 bases are TGTGCCATCAGCCGGGACTTATCGGCTCTCCATAACACCGGGGAGCTGTTTTTT. This codes for CAISRDLSALHNTGELFF.

The chain uses TRBV19 and TRBJ2-5; 7 positions match TRBD2. The J segment lost 6 bases and the V segment lost 4 bases, leaving 8 bases of the junction unmatched. The CDR3 is 14 amino acids. Germline CDR1 reads LNHDA; CDR2 reads SQIVND (reference sequence). In DNA form, the CDR3 reads TGTGCCAGTAGTAGCTGGACTAGAGTTAAGACCCAGTACTTC. This gives the protein CASSSWTRVKTQYF.

The chain combines TRBV27 with TRBJ1-3, with TRBD1 matching 7 bases. The CDR3 sequence is 16 residues long. After removal of 5 bases from V and 1 base from J, the junction contained 8 bases not matched to a gene. Germline CDR1 and CDR2: MNHEY and SMNVEV (reference sequence). The DNA of the CDR3 is TGTGCCAGCAGTCCCCGACAGGGTGGTTCTGGAAACACCATATATTTT. Translated: CASSPRQGGSGNTIYF.

This clone was counted a single time. This chain links TRBV12-5 with TRBJ1-1; the match to TRBD1 covers 8 bases. Looked up from germline, CDR1 is LGHNT and CDR2 is FRNRAP. CDR3 size: 20 residues. V shed 0 bases and J 0 bases; nucleotides not matched to a gene: 15. CDR3 DNA sequence: TGTGCTAGTGGTTTGGTACCTTGGGCCGGGACAGGTTTTATGAACACTGAAGCTTTCTTT. Its protein product is CASGLVPWAGTGFMNTEAFF.

The rearrangement links TRBV6-5 to TRBJ1-4; a possible D gene is TRBD1 (6 bases). Germline-derived CDR1 and CDR2 are MNHEY and SVGAGI. This CDR3 has 15 residues. The ends were cut back, 5 bases at V and 2 bases at J, with 12 bases in the middle. CDR3 coding DNA: TGTGCCAGCAGTCTAGGAGGGGGGACTAATGAAAAACTGTTTTTT. Translated, it gives CASSLGGGTNEKLFF.

The chain uses TRBV5-1 and TRBJ1-3, with D possibly being TRBD1 (5 bases). Deletions cut 4 bases from V and 0 bases from J, with 14 bases between. This CDR3 is built from 16 residues. Germline CDR1 SGHRS, CDR2 YFSETQ. The CDR3 coding sequence is TGCGCCAGCAGCGTTCGGGACTTACGCTCTGGAAACACCATATATTTT. It codes for CASSVRDLRSGNTIYF.

The rearrangement uses TRBV29-1 and TRBJ2-1; possible D gene TRBD1, 6 bases. Looked up from germline, CDR1 is SQVTM and CDR2 is ANQGSEA. Trimming left V 8 bases short and J 7 bases short, with 36 bases between. This CDR3 has 19 amino acids. CDR3 region: CSTPRSGQGLMRDGNEQFF. The CDR3 coding sequence is TGCAGCACCCCCCGATCGGGGCAGGGGCTAATGAGGGACGGGAATGAGCAGTTCTTC.

The chain carries TRBV10-3 and TRBJ2-1; no firm D call. With 11 bases removed from V and 1 base from J, the gap between germline ends came to 18 bases. The CDR3 length is 15 residues. Germline assignment: CDR1 ENHRY and CDR2 SYGVKD. The CDR3 loop reads CASRAMADSYNEQFF. CDR3 sequence (DNA): TGTGCCTCCCGGGCTATGGCGGATTCCTACAATGAGCAGTTCTTC.

This chain joins TRBV6-5 and TRBJ1-2, with D possibly TRBD1 on 5 matching bases. V gave up 7 bases and J gave up 4 bases, with 19 bases separating them. CDR3 size: 15 residues. Germline CDR1 MNHEY, CDR2 SVGAGI. The DNA of the CDR3 is TGTGCCAGCACTCCCTGGGGCGGGGAGGTCTATGGCTACACCTTC. Translation: CASTPWGGEVYGYTF.

The V and J genes are TRBV7-2 and TRBJ1-1, with a possible D match to TRBD1 (5 bases). The germline gives CDR1 SGHTA, CDR2 FQGNSA. Deletions cut 5 bases from V and 5 bases from J, with 15 bases between. CDR3 size: 14 residues. CDR3 loop: CASSTVGVFTEAFF. CDR3 nucleotide sequence: TGTGCCAGCAGCACCGTAGGGGTTTTTACTGAAGCTTTCTTT.

This clone has just one count. This rearrangement joins TRBV5-1 to TRBJ2-3; 8 nucleotides line up with TRBD2. The CDR3 is 16 residues long. CDR1 is SGHRS, CDR2 YFSETQ, per germline. J gave up 6 bases and V 1 base, and 10 bases lay outside the gene matches. CDR3 sequence: CASSLIPAGVGDTQYF. The CDR3 bases are TGCGCCAGCAGCTTGATTCCAGCGGGAGTGGGGGATACGCAGTATTTT.